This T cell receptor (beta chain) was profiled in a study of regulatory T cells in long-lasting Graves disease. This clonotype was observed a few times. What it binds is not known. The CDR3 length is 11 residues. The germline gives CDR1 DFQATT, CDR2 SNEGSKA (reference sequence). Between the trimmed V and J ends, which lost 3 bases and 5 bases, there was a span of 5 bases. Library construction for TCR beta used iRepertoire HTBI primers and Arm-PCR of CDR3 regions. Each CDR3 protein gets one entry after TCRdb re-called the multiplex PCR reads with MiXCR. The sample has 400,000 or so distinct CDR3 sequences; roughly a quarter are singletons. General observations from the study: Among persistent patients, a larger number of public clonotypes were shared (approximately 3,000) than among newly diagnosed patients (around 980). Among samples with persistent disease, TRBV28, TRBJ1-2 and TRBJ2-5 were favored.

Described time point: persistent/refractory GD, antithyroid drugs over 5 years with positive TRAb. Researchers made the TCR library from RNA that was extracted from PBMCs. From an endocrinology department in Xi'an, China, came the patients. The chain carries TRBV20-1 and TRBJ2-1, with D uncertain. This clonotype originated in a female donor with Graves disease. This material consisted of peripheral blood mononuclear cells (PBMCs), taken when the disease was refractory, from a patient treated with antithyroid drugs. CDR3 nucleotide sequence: TGCAGTGCTAGGGAAGACAATGAGCAGTTCTTC. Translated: CSAREDNEQFF.